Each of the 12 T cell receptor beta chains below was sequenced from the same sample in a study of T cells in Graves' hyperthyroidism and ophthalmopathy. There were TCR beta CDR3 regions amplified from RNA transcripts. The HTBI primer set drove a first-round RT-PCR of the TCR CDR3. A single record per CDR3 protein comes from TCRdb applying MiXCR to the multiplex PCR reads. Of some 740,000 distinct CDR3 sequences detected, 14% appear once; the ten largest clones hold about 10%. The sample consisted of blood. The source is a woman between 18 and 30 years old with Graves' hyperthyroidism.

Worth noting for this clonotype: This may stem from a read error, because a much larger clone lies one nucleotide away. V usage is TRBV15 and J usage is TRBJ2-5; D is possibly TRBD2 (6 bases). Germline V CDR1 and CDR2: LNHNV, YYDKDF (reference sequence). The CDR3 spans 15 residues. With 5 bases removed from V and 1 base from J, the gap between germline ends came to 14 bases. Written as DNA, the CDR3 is TGTGCCACCAGCCCCCCCGGGACTCCCCAAGAGACCCAGTACTTC. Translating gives CATSPPGTPQETQYF. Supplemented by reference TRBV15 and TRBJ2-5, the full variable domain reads DAMVIQNPRYQVTQFGKPVTLSCSQTLNHNVMYWYQQKSSQAPKLLFHYYDKDFNNEADTPDNFQSRRPNTSFCFLDIRSPGLGDTAMYLCATSPPGTPQETQYFGPGTRLLVL.

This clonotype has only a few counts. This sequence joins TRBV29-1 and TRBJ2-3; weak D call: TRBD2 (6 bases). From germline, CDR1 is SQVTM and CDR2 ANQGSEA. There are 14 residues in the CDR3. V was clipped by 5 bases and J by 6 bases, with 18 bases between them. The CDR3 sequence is CSVPGLPVLDTQYF. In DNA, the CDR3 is TGCAGCGTTCCGGGACTCCCGGTGTTGGATACGCAGTATTTT.

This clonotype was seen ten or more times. The chain's CDR3 is CASRDLSGSLDTQYF. The CDR3 DNA reads TGTGCCAGCAGGGATCTAAGCGGGAGTTTAGATACGCAGTATTTT. The V and J genes are TRBV28 and TRBJ2-3, with TRBD2 identical over 8 bases. This CDR3 comprises 15 residues. Germline trimming cut 6 bases from V and 5 bases from J; bases unmatched to any gene: 10. CDR1 MDHEN and CDR2 SYDVKM come from the germline V gene.

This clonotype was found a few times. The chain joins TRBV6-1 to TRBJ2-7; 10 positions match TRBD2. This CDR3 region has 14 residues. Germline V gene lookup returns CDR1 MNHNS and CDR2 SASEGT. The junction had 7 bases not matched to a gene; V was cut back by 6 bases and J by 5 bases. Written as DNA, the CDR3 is TGTGCCAGCAGAACAAGCGGGAGGGTGGACGAGCAGTACTTC. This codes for CASRTSGRVDEQYF.

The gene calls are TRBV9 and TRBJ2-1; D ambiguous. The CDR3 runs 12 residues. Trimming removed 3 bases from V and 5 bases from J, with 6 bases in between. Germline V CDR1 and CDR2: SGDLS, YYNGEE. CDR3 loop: CASSASDNEQFF. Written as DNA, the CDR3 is TGTGCCAGCAGCGCTTCGGACAATGAGCAGTTCTTC. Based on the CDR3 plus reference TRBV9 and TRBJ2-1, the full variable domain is DSGVTQTPKHLITATGQRVTLRCSPRSGDLSVYWYQQSLDQGLQFLIQYYNGEERAKGNILERFSAQQFPDLHSELNLSSLELGDSALYFCASSASDNEQFFGPGTRLTVL.

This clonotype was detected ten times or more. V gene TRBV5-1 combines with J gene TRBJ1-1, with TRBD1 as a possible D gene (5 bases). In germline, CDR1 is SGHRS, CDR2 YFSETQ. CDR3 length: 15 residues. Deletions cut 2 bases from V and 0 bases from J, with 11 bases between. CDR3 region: CASSLTTDMNTEAFF. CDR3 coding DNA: TGCGCCAGCAGCTTAACGACAGATATGAACACTGAAGCTTTCTTT.

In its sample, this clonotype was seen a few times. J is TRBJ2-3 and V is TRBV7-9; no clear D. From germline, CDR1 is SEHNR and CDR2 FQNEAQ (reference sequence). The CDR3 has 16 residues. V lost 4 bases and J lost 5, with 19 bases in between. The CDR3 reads CASSSTHGAPEDTQYF. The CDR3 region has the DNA TGTGCCAGCAGCTCCACCCATGGAGCCCCGGAAGATACGCAGTATTTT.

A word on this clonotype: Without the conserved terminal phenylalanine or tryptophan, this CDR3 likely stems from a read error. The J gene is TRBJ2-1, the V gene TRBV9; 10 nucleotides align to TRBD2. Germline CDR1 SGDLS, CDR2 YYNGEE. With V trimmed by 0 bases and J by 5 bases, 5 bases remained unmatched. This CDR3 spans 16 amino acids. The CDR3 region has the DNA TGTGCCAGCAGCGTAGGATCTAGCGGGAGTGACAATGAGCAGTTCATC. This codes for CASSVGSSGSDNEQFI.

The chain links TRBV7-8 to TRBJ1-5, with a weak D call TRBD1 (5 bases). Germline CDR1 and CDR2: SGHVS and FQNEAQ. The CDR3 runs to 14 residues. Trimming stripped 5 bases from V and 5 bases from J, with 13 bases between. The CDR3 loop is CASSAGGGDQPQHF. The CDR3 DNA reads TGTGCCAGCAGCGCGGGGGGGGGGGATCAGCCCCAGCATTTT.

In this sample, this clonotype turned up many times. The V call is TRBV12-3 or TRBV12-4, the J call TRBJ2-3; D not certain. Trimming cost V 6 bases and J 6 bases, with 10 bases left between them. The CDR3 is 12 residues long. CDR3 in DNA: TGTGCCAGCAGCCGTCTGGTCGATACGCAGTATTTT. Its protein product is CASSRLVDTQYF.

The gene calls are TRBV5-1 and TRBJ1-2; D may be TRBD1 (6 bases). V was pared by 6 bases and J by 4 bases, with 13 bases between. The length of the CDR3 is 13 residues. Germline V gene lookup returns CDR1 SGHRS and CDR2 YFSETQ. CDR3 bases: TGCGCCAGCAAAGTCGGACAGCGCTATGGCTACACCTTC. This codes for CASKVGQRYGYTF.

DNA of the CDR3: TGCGCCAGCAGCTTGTGGGCGGGAGTCTTCACAGATACGCAGTATTTT. It codes for CASSLWAGVFTDTQYF. The rearrangement links TRBV5-1 to TRBJ2-3, with TRBD2 matching 7 bases. The V segment lost 1 base and the J segment 2 bases; nucleotides outside the gene matches: 7. This CDR3 contains 16 residues. Looked up from germline, CDR1 is SGHRS and CDR2 is YFSETQ.